The clone carrying this TCR beta chain appeared once. The target antigen is unknown. Generated by immunoSEQ multiplex PCR, the TCRdb table keeps only in-frame clones and is missing some. The profile shows fewer than 3 million clones, 92% of them singletons. Naive CD45RA+ and memory CD45RA-negative subsets were split from CD4+ cells. These data belong to a study of shared clonotypes between healthy human individuals. Study-wide points: Compared with memory subsets, naive subsets generally had larger estimated richness. The sampled material consisted only of blood, and tissue repertoires are likely to differ.

Trimming left V 10 bases short and J 5 bases short, with 8 bases between. This CDR3 is 10 amino acids long. Germline V gives CDR1 LNHDA, CDR2 SQIVND (reference sequence). The chain combines TRBV19 with TRBJ1-2; D unclear. Sequencing was done on a sample of naive CD4+ T cells from PBMCs. Subset meaning: CD45RA+ positively selected. The TCR comes from a man between 18 and 29 years old in good health. Some clones in this sample may be carry-over from other donors' samples. CDR3 sequence: CATGQYGYTF. DNA of the CDR3: TGTGCCACGGGCCAGTATGGCTACACCTTC.